The 20 T cell receptor beta chains in this list originate from one sample, sequenced in a study of CD8 T cells in ankylosing spondylitis. TCRdb independently ran MiXCR on the 5' RACE reads; one entry per CDR3 protein. The sample contains roughly 120,000 distinct CDR3 sequences, roughly an eighth of which appear only once. The sequenced sample consisted of blood, either unsorted or a sorted T cell fraction (not recorded which). The receptors derive from a female donor with ankylosing spondylitis or in good health (not recorded which).

The chain joins TRBV11-1 to TRBJ1-1; 10 nucleotides align to TRBD1. The V gene end was trimmed by 4 bases and the J gene end by 0 bases; junction bases not matched to a gene: 11. CDR1 and CDR2 (germline): SGHAT, FQDESV (reference sequence). This CDR3 contains 18 residues. The CDR3 DNA reads as TGTGCCAGCAGCTCACTAGGACAGGGGGTTCTTATGAACACTGAAGCTTTCTTT. This sequence encodes CASSSLGQGVLMNTEAFF.

This clonotype was found many times. The CDR3 sequence is CSATGRGTDTQYF. DNA for the CDR3: TGCAGTGCTACCGGCAGGGGCACAGATACGCAGTATTTT. The chain couples TRBV20-1 to TRBJ2-3; the D gene is possibly TRBD1 (5 bases). CDR1 is DFQATT, CDR2 SNEGSKA, per germline (reference sequence). The V end was cut by 4 bases, the J end by 1 base, with 9 bases between. This CDR3 comprises 13 residues.

This clonotype was observed many times. The chain has TRBV7-3 and TRBJ1-1; D might be TRBD1 (5 bases). Trimming stripped 2 bases from V and 4 bases from J, with 17 bases between. Germline V gene data show CDR1 as SGHTA and CDR2 as FQGTGA. CDR3 size: 16 residues. The CDR3 nucleotides are TGTGCCAGCAGCTTAGATTATTCAGGGTTAAGCACTGAAGCTTTCTTT. Translating it yields CASSLDYSGLSTEAFF.

Ten or more counts support this clonotype. The V gene is TRBV20-1, the J gene TRBJ2-7; a weak D match, TRBD1 (5 bases). Per germline, CDR1 DFQATT and CDR2 SNEGSKA (reference sequence). This CDR3 spans 14 amino acids. V was trimmed by 0 bases and J by 7 bases, leaving 16 bases between them. CDR3 coding DNA: TGCAGTGCTAGAGATGGGGCAGCCCTTAAAGAGCAGTACTTC. Its translation: CSARDGAALKEQYF.

This clonotype was found a few times. Relative to the germline gene, one junction end is altered; a read error may explain this. The chain uses TRBV10-1 and TRBJ2-1, with TRBD2 identical over 9 bases. The CDR3 consists of 13 residues. Germline values: CDR1 WNHNN, CDR2 SYGVQD (reference sequence). The CDR3 nucleotides read TGCGCCAGCAGTGATAATGCCGGGACTAGCTGGATCTTC. Translating it yields CASSDNAGTSWIF.

Concerning this clonotype: With a much larger clone just one base away, this may be a read error. The J gene is TRBJ2-1, the V gene TRBV11-2; TRBD2 matches 7 bases. Germline CDR1 SGHAT, CDR2 FQNNGV. This CDR3 is built from 20 residues. Losses at the gene ends were 2 bases for V and 2 bases for J; bases not matched to a gene: 18. CDR3 sequence reads: CASSLMSLGFKRDAYNEQFF. In DNA form, the CDR3 reads TGTGCCAGCAGCTTAATGTCTCTCGGCTTTAAGCGGGACGCCTACAATGAGCAGTTCTTC.

This clonotype was seen at least ten times. The CDR3 DNA follows: TGTGCCATCAGTGAAACTGCCCTCTCCGGGGAGCTGTTTTTT. Translating it yields CAISETALSGELFF. The chain links TRBV10-3 to TRBJ2-2, with unresolved D. The V gene lost 3 bases and the J gene lost 6 bases, with 11 bases spanning the gap. The CDR3 is 14 residues long. Germline values: CDR1 ENHRY, CDR2 SYGVKD.

This chain links TRBV5-3 with TRBJ2-7, with 7 positions matching TRBD2. TRBV5-3 has ORF status, its function being uncertain. With 0 bases clipped from V and 5 bases from J, the junction kept 5 bases outside the gene matches. The CDR3 runs 14 residues. The CDR3 DNA reads as TGTGCCAGAAGCTTGGGGGTGGGGGGGAACGAGCAGTACTTC. It encodes CARSLGVGGNEQYF.

This clonotype came up many times. This sequence joins TRBV28 and TRBJ2-2; 7 bases fit TRBD1. J was trimmed by 10 bases and V by 6 bases; bases with no gene match: 11. CDR3 length: 14 amino acids. From germline, CDR1 is MDHEN and CDR2 SYDVKM. In DNA, the CDR3 is TGTGCCAGCAGCGAAGGGACAGACAGGAAGGAGCTGTTTTTT. This translates into CASSEGTDRKELFF. Filled out from reference TRBV28 and TRBJ2-2, the complete variable domain reads DVKVTQSSRYLVKRTGEKVFLECVQDMDHENMFWYRQDPGLGLRLIYFSYDVKMKEKGDIPEGYSVSREKKERFSLILESASTNQTSMYLCASSEGTDRKELFFGEGSRLTVL.

This clonotype was seen many times. The chain is built from TRBV3-1 and TRBJ2-1, with 11 bases aligning to TRBD1. The germline V gene has CDR1 LGHDT and CDR2 YNNKEL (reference sequence). Trimming cost V 4 bases and J 7 bases; bases outside gene matches: 9. The CDR3 sequence is 16 residues long. The CDR3 loop reads CASSRGPGQGANEQFF. CDR3 DNA: TGTGCCAGCAGCCGAGGTCCCGGACAGGGGGCAAATGAGCAGTTCTTC.

Many counts were recorded for this clonotype. The chain couples TRBV29-1 to TRBJ2-1; 9 nucleotides match TRBD1. This CDR3 comprises 14 residues. Germline V gene data show CDR1 as SQVTM and CDR2 as ANQGSEA. The trim removed 5 bases at V and 10 bases at J, leaving 12 bases unmatched. The CDR3 bases are TGCAGCGTTCAAACTGGGACAGGGAGGGAGGAGCAGTTCTTC. It codes for CSVQTGTGREEQFF.

In its sample, this clonotype was seen a few times. The chain links TRBV7-9 to TRBJ2-3; D unclear. The CDR3 length is 14 residues. Trimming removed 3 bases at V and 2 bases at J, with 9 bases between. Per the germline V gene, CDR1 is SEHNR and CDR2 is FQNEAQ (reference sequence). In DNA, the CDR3 is TGTGCCAGCAGCTTCGGCAGGAACACAGATACGCAGTATTTT. Translating gives CASSFGRNTDTQYF. The whole variable domain, remainder taken from reference TRBV7-9 and TRBJ2-3, is DTGVSQNPRHKITKRGQNVTFRCDPISEHNRLYWYRQTLGQGPEFLTYFQNEAQLEKSRLLSDRFSAERPKGSFSTLEIQRTEQGDSAMYLCASSFGRNTDTQYFGPGTRLTVL.

This clonotype was picked up many times. The chain combines TRBV3-1 with TRBJ1-5; weak D call: TRBD1 (5 bases). Germline CDR1 and CDR2: LGHDT and YNNKEL (reference sequence). The CDR3 length is 15 residues. V was cut by 0 bases and J by 3 bases, with 9 bases left in between. In nucleotides, the CDR3 is TGTGCCAGCAGCCAAGACGGGGGATTCAATCAGCCCCAGCATTTT. Its translation is CASSQDGGFNQPQHF.

This clonotype was seen many times. The chain uses TRBV2 and TRBJ1-1; D gene unclear. Germline lookup yields CDR1 SNHLY and CDR2 FYNNEI. Trimming removed 7 bases from V and 3 bases from J, with 15 bases in between. The CDR3 is 14 amino acids. For the CDR3, the DNA is TGTGCCAGCAACGGGCAACTAGGAGACACTGAAGCTTTCTTT. Protein sequence: CASNGQLGDTEAFF.

In its sample, this clonotype was seen many times. This chain links TRBV6-5 with TRBJ1-1; the D gene is possibly TRBD1 (6 bases). Germline values: CDR1 MNHEY, CDR2 SVGAGI. The CDR3 sequence is 17 residues long. V was trimmed by 2 bases and J by 0 bases, leaving 16 bases between them. CDR3 sequence: CASSYGGQLTMNTEAFF. CDR3 coding DNA: TGTGCCAGCAGTTACGGTGGACAGCTAACTATGAACACTGAAGCTTTCTTT.

In its sample, this clonotype was seen many times. V and J are TRBV20-1 and TRBJ2-3; TRBD2 matches 7 bases. The CDR3 length is 15 residues. The trim removed 3 bases at V and 2 bases at J, leaving 8 bases unmatched. CDR1 and CDR2 from the germline V gene are DFQATT and SNEGSKA (reference sequence). The CDR3 reads CSASPLAAYTDTQYF. Written as DNA, the CDR3 is TGCAGTGCTAGTCCTCTAGCGGCCTACACAGATACGCAGTATTTT.

This clonotype was found a few times. This chain connects TRBV20-1 to TRBJ2-1, with 9 bases that match TRBD2. The germline V gene has CDR1 DFQATT and CDR2 SNEGSKA (reference sequence). This CDR3 has 13 residues. V was clipped by 0 bases and J by 10 bases; unmatched bases: 4. The CDR3 sequence is CSAREISGGEQFF. CDR3 nucleotides: TGCAGTGCTAGAGAGATCAGCGGGGGGGAGCAGTTCTTC.

The J gene is TRBJ2-2, the V gene TRBV7-9; D perhaps matches TRBD2 (6 bases). The CDR3 totals 17 residues. The germline CDR1 and CDR2 sequences are SEHNR and FQNEAQ (reference sequence). Trimming shortened V by 2 bases and J by 0 bases, and 13 bases separated the two germline ends. This chain's CDR3 is CASSLIAVTANTGELFF. In DNA form, the CDR3 reads TGTGCCAGCAGCTTAATAGCGGTCACTGCGAACACCGGGGAGCTGTTTTTT.

Regarding this clonotype: A much larger clone differs from this one at a single base, so this may be a read error. J is TRBJ1-2 and V is TRBV12-3 or TRBV12-4; 7 bases are shared with TRBD1. Trimming took 3 bases from V and 10 from J; bases not matched to a gene: 5. This CDR3 is 12 amino acids long. The CDR3 DNA is TGTGCCAGCAGTTTGGGACAGAGGGACTACACCTTC. The encoded protein is CASSLGQRDYTF.

In this sample, this clonotype turned up a few times. The J gene is TRBJ2-5, the V gene TRBV29-1; no reliable D call. The germline V gene has CDR1 SQVTM and CDR2 ANQGSEA. With 1 base removed from V and 5 bases from J, the gap between germline ends came to 2 bases. The CDR3 runs 10 residues. CDR3 sequence: CSVEGETQYF. Here the CDR3 DNA reads TGCAGCGTTGAAGGCGAGACCCAGTACTTC.